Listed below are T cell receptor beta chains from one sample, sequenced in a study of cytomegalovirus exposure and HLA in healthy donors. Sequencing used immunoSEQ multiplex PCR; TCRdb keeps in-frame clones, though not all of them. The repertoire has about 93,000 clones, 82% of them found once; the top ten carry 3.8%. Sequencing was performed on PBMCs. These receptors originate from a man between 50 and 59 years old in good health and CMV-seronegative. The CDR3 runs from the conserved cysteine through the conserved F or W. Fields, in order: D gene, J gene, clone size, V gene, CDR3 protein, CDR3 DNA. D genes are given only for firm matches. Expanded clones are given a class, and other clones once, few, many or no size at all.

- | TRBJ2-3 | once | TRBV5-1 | CASSLMTGSADTQYF | TGCGCCAGCAGCCTGATGACAGGTAGCGCAGATACGCAGTATTTT
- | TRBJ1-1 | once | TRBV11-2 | CASSQATADTEAFF | TGTGCCAGCAGCCAAGCCACCGCGGACACTGAAGCTTTCTTT
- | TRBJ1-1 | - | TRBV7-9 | CSSSHGPSAEAFF | TGTTCCAGCAGTCATGGGCCGTCTGCTGAAGCTTTCTTT
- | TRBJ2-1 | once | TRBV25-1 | CASSEYRGSDYNEQFF | TGTGCCAGCAGTGAATACCGAGGGAGTGACTACAATGAGCAGTTCTTC
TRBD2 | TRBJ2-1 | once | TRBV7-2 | CASSLGMSLAGGSYNEQFF | TGTGCCAGCAGCTTAGGAATGAGTCTAGCGGGGGGCTCCTACAATGAGCAGTTCTTC
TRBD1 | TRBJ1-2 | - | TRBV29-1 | CSVEDRDRYNDYGYTF | TGCAGCGTTGAAGATCGGGACAGGTACAATGATTATGGCTACACCTTC
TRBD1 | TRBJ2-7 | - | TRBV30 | CAWSTRTGPYEQYF | TGTGCCTGGAGTACTCGGACAGGCCCCTACGAGCAGTACTTC
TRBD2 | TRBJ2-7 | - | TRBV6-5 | CASRGTSGRGEQYF | TGTGCCAGCAGGGGGACTAGCGGGAGAGGCGAGCAGTACTTC
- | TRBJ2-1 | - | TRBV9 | CASSVAVTTVSYNEQFF | TGTGCCAGCAGCGTAGCTGTTACGACAGTTTCCTACAATGAGCAGTTCTTC
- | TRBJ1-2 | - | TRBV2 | CASTKQGVNYGYTF | TGTGCCAGCACGAAACAGGGCGTAAACTATGGCTACACCTTC
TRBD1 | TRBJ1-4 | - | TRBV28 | CASSETGGGSTNEKLFF | TGTGCCAGCAGTGAGACAGGGGGCGGTAGCACTAATGAAAAACTGTTTTTT
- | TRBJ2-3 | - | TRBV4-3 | CASRGGAGGRDTQYF | TGCGCCAGCAGGGGAGGGGCAGGGGGCAGAGATACGCAGTATTTT
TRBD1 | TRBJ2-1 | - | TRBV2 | CASSDRTGVNEQFF | TGTGCCAGCAGTGACAGGACAGGGGTCAATGAGCAGTTCTTC
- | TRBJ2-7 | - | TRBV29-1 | CSVVAVYEQYF | TGCAGCGTTGTAGCGGTTTACGAGCAGTACTTC
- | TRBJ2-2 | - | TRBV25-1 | CASSDDWGDTGELFF | TGTGCCAGCAGTGATGACTGGGGAGACACCGGGGAGCTGTTTTTT
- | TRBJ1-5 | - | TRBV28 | CASNLPGALKTQHF | TGTGCCAGCAACCTCCCAGGGGCCCTTAAGACCCAGCATTTT
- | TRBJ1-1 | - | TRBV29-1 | CSVDTGGRTEAFF | TGCAGCGTTGATACGGGAGGCCGCACTGAAGCTTTCTTT
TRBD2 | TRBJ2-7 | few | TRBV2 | CASSEGGGFSYEQYF | TGTGCCAGCAGTGAAGGCGGGGGTTTTTCCTACGAGCAGTACTTC
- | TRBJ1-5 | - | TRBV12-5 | CASGLVRGIGDQPQHF | TGTGCTAGTGGTTTGGTACGGGGAATTGGAGATCAGCCCCAGCATTTT
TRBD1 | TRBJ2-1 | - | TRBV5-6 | CASSLGGFNEQFF | TGTGCCAGCAGCTTAGGGGGCTTCAATGAGCAGTTCTTC
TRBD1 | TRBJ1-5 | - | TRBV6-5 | CASSVDRAINQPQHF | TGTGCCAGCAGTGTAGACAGGGCTATCAATCAGCCCCAGCATTTT
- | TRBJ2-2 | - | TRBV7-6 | CASRDNRNTGELFF | TGTGCCAGCAGAGACAACAGGAACACCGGGGAGCTGTTTTTT
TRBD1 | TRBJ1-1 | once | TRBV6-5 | CASRLQGAYGEAFF | TGTGCCAGCAGACTACAGGGGGCGTATGGAGAAGCTTTCTTT
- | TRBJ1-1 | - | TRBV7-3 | CASSRRRGEAFF | TGTGCCAGCAGCCGCAGACGGGGTGAAGCTTTCTTT
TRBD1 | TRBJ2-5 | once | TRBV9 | CASSIWTGELETQYF | TGTGCCAGCAGCATCTGGACAGGGGAGCTTGAGACCCAGTACTTC
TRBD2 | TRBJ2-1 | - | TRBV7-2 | CASSSQREDNEQFF | TGTGCCAGCAGCTCCCAGCGGGAGGACAATGAGCAGTTCTTC
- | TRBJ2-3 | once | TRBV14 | CASSPVRVHSTSTDTQYF | TGTGCCAGCAGCCCCGTGCGTGTACACAGCACTAGCACAGATACGCAGTATTTT
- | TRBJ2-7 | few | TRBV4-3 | CASSQGFGESSYEQYF | TGCGCCAGCAGCCAAGGGTTCGGGGAATCCTCCTACGAGCAGTACTTC